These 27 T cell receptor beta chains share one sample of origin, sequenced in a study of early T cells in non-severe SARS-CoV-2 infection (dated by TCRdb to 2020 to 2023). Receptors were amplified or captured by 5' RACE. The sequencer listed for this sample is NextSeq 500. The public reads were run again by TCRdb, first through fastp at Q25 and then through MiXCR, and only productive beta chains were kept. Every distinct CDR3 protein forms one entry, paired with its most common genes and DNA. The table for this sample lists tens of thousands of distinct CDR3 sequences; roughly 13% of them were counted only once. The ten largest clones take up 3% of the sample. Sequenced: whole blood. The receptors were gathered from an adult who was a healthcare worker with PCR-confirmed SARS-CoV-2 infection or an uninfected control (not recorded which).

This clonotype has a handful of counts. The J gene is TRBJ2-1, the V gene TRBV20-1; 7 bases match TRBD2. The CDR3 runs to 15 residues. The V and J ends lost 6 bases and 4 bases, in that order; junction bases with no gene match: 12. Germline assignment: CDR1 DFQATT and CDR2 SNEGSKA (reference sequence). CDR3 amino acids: CSAGAGSGVYNEQFF. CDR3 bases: TGCAGTGCCGGAGCGGGGAGCGGGGTATACAATGAGCAGTTCTTC.

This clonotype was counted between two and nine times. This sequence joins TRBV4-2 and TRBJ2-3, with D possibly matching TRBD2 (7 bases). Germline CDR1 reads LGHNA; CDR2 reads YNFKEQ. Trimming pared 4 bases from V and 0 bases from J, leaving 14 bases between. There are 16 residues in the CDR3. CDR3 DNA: TGTGCCAGCAGCCCAGGGGCGGGGGTTAGCACAGATACGCAGTATTTT. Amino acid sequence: CASSPGAGVSTDTQYF.

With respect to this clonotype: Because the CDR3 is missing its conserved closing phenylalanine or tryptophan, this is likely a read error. CDR3 DNA sequence: TGTGCCATCAGCGCTAACTACAGGGCGATGGACCAAGAGACCCAGTACTCC. Protein: CAISANYRAMDQETQYS. V and J are TRBV10-3 and TRBJ2-5; maybe TRBD1 (6 bases). The CDR3 is 17 residues long. The V gene's germline CDR1 is ENHRY and CDR2 SYGVKD. Trimming pared 6 bases from V and 0 bases from J, leaving 20 bases between.

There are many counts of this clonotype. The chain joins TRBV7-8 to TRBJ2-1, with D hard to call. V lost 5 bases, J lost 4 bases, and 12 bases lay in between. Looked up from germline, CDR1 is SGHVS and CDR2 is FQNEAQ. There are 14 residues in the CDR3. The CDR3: CASSSMETYNEQFF. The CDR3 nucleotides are TGTGCCAGCAGCAGCATGGAGACTTACAATGAGCAGTTCTTC.

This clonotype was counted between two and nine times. CDR3 nucleotide sequence: TGTGCCAGCAGCTTACGTGCCGGGGACACTGAAGCTTTCTTT. It codes for CASSLRAGDTEAFF. This sequence joins TRBV7-3 and TRBJ1-1; no firm D call. The CDR3 consists of 14 residues. V lost 2 bases and J 3 bases, leaving 10 bases between the germline ends. Looked up from germline, CDR1 is SGHTA and CDR2 is FQGTGA.

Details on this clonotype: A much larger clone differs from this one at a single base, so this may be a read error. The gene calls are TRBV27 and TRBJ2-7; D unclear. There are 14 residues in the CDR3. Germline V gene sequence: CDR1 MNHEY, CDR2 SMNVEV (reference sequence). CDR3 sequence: CACSPRVYAYEQYF. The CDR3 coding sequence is TGTGCCTGCAGTCCCCGGGTCTACGCCTACGAGCAGTACTTC.

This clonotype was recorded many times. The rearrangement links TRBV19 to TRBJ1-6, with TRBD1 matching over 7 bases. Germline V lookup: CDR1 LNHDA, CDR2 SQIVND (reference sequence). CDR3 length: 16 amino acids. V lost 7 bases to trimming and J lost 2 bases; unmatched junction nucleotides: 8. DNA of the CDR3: TGTGCCAGTACCGCGACAGGGATCACCTATAATTCACCCCTCCACTTT. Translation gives CASTATGITYNSPLHF.

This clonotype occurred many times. The CDR3, as DNA: TGTGCCAGCAGCTCGGGACTGACAACTAATGAAAAACTGTTTTTT. This codes for CASSSGLTTNEKLFF. The V call is TRBV5-4, the J call TRBJ1-4; possibly TRBD1 for D (5 bases). The germline V gene encodes CDR1 SGHNT and CDR2 YYREEE (reference sequence). The V gene lost 3 bases and the J gene lost 0 bases, with 9 bases spanning the gap. The CDR3 is 15 residues long.

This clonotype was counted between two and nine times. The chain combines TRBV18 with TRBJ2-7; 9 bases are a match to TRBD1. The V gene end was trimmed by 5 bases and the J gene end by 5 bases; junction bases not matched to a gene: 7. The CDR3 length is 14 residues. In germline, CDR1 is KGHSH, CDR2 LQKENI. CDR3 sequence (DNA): TGTGCCAGCTCAAAAGGAGGGACAGGGAACGAGCAGTACTTC. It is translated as CASSKGGTGNEQYF.

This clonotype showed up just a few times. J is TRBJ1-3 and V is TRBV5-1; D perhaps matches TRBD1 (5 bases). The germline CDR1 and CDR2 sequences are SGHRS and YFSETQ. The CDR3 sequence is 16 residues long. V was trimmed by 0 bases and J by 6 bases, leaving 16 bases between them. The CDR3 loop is CASSLEGLAEPNTIYF. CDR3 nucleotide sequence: TGCGCCAGCAGCTTGGAGGGGCTGGCGGAGCCAAACACCATATATTTT.

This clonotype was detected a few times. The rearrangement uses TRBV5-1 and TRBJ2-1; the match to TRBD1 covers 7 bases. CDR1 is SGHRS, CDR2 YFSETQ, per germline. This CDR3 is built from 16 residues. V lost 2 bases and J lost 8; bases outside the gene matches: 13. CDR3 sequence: CASSLPPGQFLYEQFF. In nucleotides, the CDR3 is TGCGCCAGCAGCTTACCACCGGGACAGTTCCTCTATGAGCAGTTCTTC.

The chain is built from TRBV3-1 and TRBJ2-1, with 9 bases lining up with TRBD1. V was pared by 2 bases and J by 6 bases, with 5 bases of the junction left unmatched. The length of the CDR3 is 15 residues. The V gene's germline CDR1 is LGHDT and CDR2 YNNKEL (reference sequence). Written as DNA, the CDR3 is TGTGCCAGCAGCCAAATGGGACAGGGACGCAATGAGCAGTTCTTC. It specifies CASSQMGQGRNEQFF.

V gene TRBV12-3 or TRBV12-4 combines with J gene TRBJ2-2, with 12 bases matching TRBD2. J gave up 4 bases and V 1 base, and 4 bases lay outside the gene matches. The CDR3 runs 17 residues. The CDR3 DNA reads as TGTGCCAGCAGTTTAGGGCCTAGCGGGAGGGCCACCGGGGAGCTGTTTTTT. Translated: CASSLGPSGRATGELFF.

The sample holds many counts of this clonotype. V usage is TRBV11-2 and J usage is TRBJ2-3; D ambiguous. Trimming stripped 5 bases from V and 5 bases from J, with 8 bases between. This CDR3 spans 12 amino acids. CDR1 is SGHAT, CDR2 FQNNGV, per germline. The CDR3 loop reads CASSQTGDTQYF. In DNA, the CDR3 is TGTGCCAGCAGCCAAACTGGAGATACGCAGTATTTT.

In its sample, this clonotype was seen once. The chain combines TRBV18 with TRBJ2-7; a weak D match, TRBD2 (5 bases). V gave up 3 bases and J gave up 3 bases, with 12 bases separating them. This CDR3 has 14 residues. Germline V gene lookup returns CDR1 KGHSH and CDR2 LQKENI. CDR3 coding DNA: TGTGCCAGCTCACCGAACGGGAAAGGCTACGAGCAGTACTTC. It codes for CASSPNGKGYEQYF.

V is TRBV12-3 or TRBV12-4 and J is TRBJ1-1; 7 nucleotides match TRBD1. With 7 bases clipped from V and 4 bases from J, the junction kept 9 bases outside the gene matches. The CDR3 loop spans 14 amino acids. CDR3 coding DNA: TGTGCCAGCATTACACAGGGGAGAGGCACTGAAGCTTTCTTT. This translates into CASITQGRGTEAFF.

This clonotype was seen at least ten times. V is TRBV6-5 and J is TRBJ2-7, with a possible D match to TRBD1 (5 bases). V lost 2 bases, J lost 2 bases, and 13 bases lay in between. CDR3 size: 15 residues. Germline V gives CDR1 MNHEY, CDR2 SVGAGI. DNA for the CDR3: TGTGCCAGCAGTTACACCACAGACAGAGCCTACGAGCAGTACTTC. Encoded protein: CASSYTTDRAYEQYF.

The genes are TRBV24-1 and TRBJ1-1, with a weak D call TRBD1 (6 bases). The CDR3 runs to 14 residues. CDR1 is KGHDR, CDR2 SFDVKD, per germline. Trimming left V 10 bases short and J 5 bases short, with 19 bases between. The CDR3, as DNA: TGTGCCACTCCACCCATAGGGGGTCGGACTGAAGCTTTCTTT. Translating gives CATPPIGGRTEAFF.

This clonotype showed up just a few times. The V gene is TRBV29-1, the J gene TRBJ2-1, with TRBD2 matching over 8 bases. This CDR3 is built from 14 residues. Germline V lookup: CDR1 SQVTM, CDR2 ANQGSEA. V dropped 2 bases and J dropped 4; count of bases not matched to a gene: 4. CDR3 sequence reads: CSVEWASGYNEQFF. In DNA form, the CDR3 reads TGCAGCGTTGAATGGGCTAGCGGGTACAATGAGCAGTTCTTC.

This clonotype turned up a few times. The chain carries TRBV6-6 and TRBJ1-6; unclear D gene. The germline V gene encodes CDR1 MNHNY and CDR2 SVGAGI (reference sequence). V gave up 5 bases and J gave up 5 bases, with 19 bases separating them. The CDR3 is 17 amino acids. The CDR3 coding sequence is TGTGCCAGCAGTCGCTCCCCCAGCGGGTTCGATAATTCACCCCTCCACTTT. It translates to CASSRSPSGFDNSPLHF.

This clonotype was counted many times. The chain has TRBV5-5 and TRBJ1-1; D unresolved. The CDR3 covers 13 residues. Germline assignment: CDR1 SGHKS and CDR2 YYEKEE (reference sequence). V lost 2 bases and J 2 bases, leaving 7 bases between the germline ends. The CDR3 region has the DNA TGTGCCAGCAGCTTTGCCCTAAACACTGAAGCTTTCTTT. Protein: CASSFALNTEAFF. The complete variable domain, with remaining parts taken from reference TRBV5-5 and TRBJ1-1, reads DAGVTQSPTHLIKTRGQQVTLRCSPISGHKSVSWYQQVLGQGPQFIFQYYEKEERGRGNFPDRFSARQFPNYSSELNVNALLLGDSALYLCASSFALNTEAFFGQGTRLTVV.

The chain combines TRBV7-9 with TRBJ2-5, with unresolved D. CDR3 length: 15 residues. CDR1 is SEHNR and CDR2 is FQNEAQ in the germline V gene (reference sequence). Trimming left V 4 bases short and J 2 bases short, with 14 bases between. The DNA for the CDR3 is TGTGCCAGCAGCTCCCGTAGAGAGAGTCAAGAGACCCAGTACTTC. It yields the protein CASSSRRESQETQYF. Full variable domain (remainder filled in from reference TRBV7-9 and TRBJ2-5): DTGVSQNPRHKITKRGQNVTFRCDPISEHNRLYWYRQTLGQGPEFLTYFQNEAQLEKSRLLSDRFSAERPKGSFSTLEIQRTEQGDSAMYLCASSSRRESQETQYFGPGTRLLVL.

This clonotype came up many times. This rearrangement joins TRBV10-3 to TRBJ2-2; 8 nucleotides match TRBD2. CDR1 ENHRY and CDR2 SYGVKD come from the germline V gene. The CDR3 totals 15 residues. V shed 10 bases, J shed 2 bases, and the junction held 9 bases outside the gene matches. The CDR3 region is CATQWSGGNTGELFF. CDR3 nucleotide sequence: TGTGCCACCCAGTGGAGCGGGGGTAACACCGGGGAGCTGTTTTTT.

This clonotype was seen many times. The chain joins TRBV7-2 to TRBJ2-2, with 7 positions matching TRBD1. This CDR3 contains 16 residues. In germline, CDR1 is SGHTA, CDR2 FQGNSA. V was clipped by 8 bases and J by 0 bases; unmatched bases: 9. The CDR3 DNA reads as TGTGCCAGCGGAAAATACAGGGGCCCGAACACCGGGGAGCTGTTTTTT. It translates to CASGKYRGPNTGELFF.

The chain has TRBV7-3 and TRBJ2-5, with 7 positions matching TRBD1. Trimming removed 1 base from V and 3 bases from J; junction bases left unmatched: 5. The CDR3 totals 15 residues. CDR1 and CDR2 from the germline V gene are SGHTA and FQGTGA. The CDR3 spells CASSLIGGQKETQYF. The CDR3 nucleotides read TGTGCCAGCAGCTTAATTGGGGGACAGAAAGAGACCCAGTACTTC. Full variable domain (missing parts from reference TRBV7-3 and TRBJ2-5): GAGVSQTPSNKVTEKGKYVELRCDPISGHTALYWYRQSLGQGPEFLIYFQGTGAADDSGLPNDRFFAVRPEGSVSTLKIQRTERGDSAVYLCASSLIGGQKETQYFGPGTRLLVL.

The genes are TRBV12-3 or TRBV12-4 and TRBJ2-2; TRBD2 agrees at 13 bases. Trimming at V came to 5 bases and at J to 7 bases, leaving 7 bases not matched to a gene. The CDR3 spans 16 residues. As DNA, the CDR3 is TGTGCCAGCAGTCCAACTAGCGGGGGGGCTGGCGGGGAGCTGTTTTTT. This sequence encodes CASSPTSGGAGGELFF.

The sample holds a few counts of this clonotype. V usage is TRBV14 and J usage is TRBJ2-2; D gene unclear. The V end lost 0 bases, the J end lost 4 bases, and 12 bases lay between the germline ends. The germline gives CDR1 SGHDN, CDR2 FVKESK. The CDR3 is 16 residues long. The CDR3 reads CASSQEGYLTTGELFF. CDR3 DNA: TGTGCCAGCAGCCAAGAAGGATATCTGACCACCGGGGAGCTGTTTTTT.